This entry concerns a single T cell receptor beta chain. What it binds is unknown. This entry is derived from a study of cytomegalovirus exposure and HLA in healthy donors. Findings and limits, study-wide: Reportedly, cytomegalovirus status was diagnosed with high sensitivity and specificity.

CDR1 and CDR2 (germline): SQVTM, ANQGSEA. Trimming took 3 bases from V and 0 from J; bases not matched to a gene: 4. CDR3 length: 14 residues. Clones were sequenced by immunoSEQ multiplex PCR, and TCRdb holds only the in-frame ones, with some missing. The sample records about 200,000 clones, approximately 80% being singletons. The rearrangement joins TRBV29-1 to TRBJ1-1; TRBD1 agrees at 7 bases. The sequence derives from a woman aged 30 to 39 in good health and CMV-seropositive. The specimen was PBMCs. The CDR3 reads CSVDRGVMNTEAFF. CDR3 nucleotide sequence: TGCAGCGTTGACAGGGGGGTCATGAACACTGAAGCTTTCTTT.